The clone carrying this T cell receptor beta chain came up a few times. Its antigen is unidentified. The data originate from a study of blood T cells in healthy people across ages. General study results and limits: Nothing was known about donor CMV status, and this possibly confounded expanded clonotype changes.

Combining a sample-barcoded 5' primer with a J-beta primer mix, a second PCR ran for 7 to 11 cycles. TCRdb re-called the 5' RACE reads through MiXCR, storing one row per CDR3 protein. The profile shows some 930,000 distinct CDR3 sequences, about 28% of them singletons. In germline, CDR1 is KGHDR, CDR2 SFDVKD. Losses at the gene ends were 4 bases for V and 1 base for J; bases not matched to a gene: 4. This CDR3 is 16 amino acids long. This same sample was also taken into another study, of T cells of mothers and their children.

Sequencing was carried out using blood. The clonotype originates from a woman in her thirties or forties in good health. V is TRBV24-1 and J is TRBJ2-1, with TRBD1 identical over 9 bases. The CDR3 here is CATSDLGQGSYNEQFF. CDR3 nucleotide sequence: TGTGCCACCAGTGACCTGGGACAGGGATCCTACAATGAGCAGTTCTTC.